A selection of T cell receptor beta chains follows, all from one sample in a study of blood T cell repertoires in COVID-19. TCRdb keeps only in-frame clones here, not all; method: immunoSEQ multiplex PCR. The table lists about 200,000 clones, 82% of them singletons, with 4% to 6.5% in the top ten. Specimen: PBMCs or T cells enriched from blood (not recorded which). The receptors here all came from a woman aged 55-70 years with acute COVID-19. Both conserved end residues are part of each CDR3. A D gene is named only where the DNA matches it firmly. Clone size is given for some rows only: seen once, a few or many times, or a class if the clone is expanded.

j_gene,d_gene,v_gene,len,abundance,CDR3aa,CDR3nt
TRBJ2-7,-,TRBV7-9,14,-,CASSTIDGYYEQYF,TGTGCCAGCAGCACAATCGACGGGTACTACGAGCAGTACTTC
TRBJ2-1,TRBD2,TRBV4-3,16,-,CASSPLNSGSYNEQFF,TGCGCCAGCAGCCCCCTAAATAGCGGGAGCTACAATGAGCAGTTCTTC
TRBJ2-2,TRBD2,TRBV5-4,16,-,CASRVAGVDHTGELFF,TGTGCCAGCAGAGTAGCGGGAGTCGATCACACCGGGGAGCTGTTTTTT
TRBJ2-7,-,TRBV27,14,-,CASSAGLGQAEQYF,TGTGCCAGCAGCGCGGGTCTCGGCCAGGCCGAGCAGTACTTC
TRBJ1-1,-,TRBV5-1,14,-,CASSLQVMNTEAFF,TGCGCCAGCAGCTTGCAGGTTATGAACACTGAAGCTTTCTTT
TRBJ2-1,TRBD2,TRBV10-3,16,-,CAISESSKLAENEQFF,TGTGCCATCAGTGAGTCGTCCAAACTAGCGGAAAATGAGCAGTTCTTC
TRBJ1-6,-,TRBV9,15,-,CASSVEGTYNSPLHF,TGTGCCAGCAGCGTAGAGGGGACCTATAATTCACCCCTCCACTTT
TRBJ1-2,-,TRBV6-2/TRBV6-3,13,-,CASSLGQNYGYTF,TGTGCCAGCAGTTTAGGACAAAACTATGGCTACACCTTC
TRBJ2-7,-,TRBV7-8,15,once,CASSLGLVDIYEQYF,TGTGCCAGCAGCTTAGGGTTAGTGGACATCTACGAGCAGTACTTC
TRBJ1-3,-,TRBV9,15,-,CASSVVGRWGNTIYF,TGTGCCAGCAGCGTAGTCGGGAGGTGGGGAAACACCATATATTTT
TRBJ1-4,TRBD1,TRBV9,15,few,CASSVGRTGKEKLFF,TGTGCCAGCAGCGTGGGGAGGACAGGGAAGGAAAAACTGTTTTTT
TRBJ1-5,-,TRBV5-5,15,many,CASSLAGNRNQPQHF,TGTGCCAGCAGCTTGGCGGGTAATCGCAATCAGCCCCAGCATTTT
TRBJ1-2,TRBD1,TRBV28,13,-,CASSLSGTAGYTF,TGTGCCAGCAGTTTGTCCGGGACAGCAGGCTACACCTTC
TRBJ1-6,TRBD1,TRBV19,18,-,CASRNLGQVYGSNSPLHF,TGTGCCAGTAGGAATCTCGGACAGGTCTATGGCAGTAATTCACCCCTCCACTTT
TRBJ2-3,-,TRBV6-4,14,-,CASSESDTTDTQYF,TGTGCCAGCAGTGAATCGGACACCACAGATACGCAGTATTTT
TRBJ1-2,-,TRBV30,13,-,CAWSDGVNYGYTF,TGTGCCTGGAGCGATGGAGTTAACTATGGCTACACCTTC
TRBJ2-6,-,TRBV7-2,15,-,CASTIGSSGANVLTF,TGTGCCAGCACTATCGGGAGCTCTGGGGCCAACGTCCTGACTTTC
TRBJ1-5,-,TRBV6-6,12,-,CASTKDRQPQHF,TGTGCCAGCACCAAAGACAGGCAGCCCCAGCATTTT
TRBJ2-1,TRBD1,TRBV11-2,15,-,CASSSYRGRVNEQFF,TGTGCCAGCAGCTCCTACAGGGGGCGCGTAAATGAGCAGTTCTTC
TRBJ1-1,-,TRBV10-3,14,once,CAISESTRGAQAFF,TGTGCCATCAGTGAGTCGACTCGGGGGGCCCAAGCTTTCTTT
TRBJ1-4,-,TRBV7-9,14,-,CASSSLQRNEKLFF,TGTGCCAGCAGCTCACTTCAGCGTAATGAAAAACTGTTTTTT
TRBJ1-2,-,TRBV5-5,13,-,CASSWSGGGGYTF,TGTGCCAGCAGCTGGAGCGGGGGCGGTGGCTACACCTTC
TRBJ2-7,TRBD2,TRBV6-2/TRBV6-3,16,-,CASSYSRGTRTGEQYF,TGTGCCAGCAGTTACTCGAGAGGGACTAGGACCGGTGAGCAGTACTTC
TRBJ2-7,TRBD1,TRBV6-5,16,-,CASSYGLGTVSYEQYF,TGTGCCAGCAGTTACGGCCTCGGGACAGTAAGCTACGAGCAGTACTTC
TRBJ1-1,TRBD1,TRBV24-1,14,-,CATSDSGTGEEAFF,TGTGCCACCAGTGATTCGGGGACAGGAGAAGAAGCTTTCTTT
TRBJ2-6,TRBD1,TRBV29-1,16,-,CSVVGTVLSGANVLTF,TGCAGCGTTGTTGGGACAGTCTTATCTGGGGCCAACGTCCTGACTTTC
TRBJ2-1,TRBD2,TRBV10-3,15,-,CAISQGTSGHNEQFF,TGTGCCATCAGTCAGGGGACTAGCGGGCACAATGAGCAGTTCTTC
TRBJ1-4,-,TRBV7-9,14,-,CASSPRGANEKLFF,TGTGCCAGCAGCCCCAGGGGAGCTAATGAAAAACTGTTTTTT
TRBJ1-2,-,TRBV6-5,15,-,CASSYSGDNNYGYTF,TGTGCCAGCAGTTACTCAGGGGACAATAACTATGGCTACACCTTC
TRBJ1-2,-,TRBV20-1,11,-,CSARWGRHYTF,TGCAGTGCTAGATGGGGCCGCCACTACACCTTC
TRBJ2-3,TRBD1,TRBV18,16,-,CASSPRPGQGTDTQYF,TGTGCCAGCTCACCGAGGCCGGGACAGGGCACAGATACGCAGTATTTT
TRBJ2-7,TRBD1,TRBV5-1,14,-,CASSWGQGNDEQYF,TGCGCCAGCAGCTGGGGACAGGGCAACGACGAGCAGTACTTC
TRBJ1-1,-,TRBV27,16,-,CASSLTGAVPNTEAFF,TGTGCCAGCAGTTTAACGGGTGCGGTCCCGAACACTGAAGCTTTCTTT
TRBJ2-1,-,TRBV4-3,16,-,CASSQEAPSSYNEQFF,TGCGCCAGCAGCCAAGAAGCGCCGAGCTCCTACAATGAGCAGTTCTTC
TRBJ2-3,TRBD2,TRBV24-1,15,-,CATSDLGLLADTQYF,TGTGCCACCAGTGATTTGGGCCTACTAGCGGATACGCAGTATTTT
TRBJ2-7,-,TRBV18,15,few,CASSPKLTGTYEQYF,TGTGCCAGCTCACCGAAGCTGACTGGCACCTACGAGCAGTACTTC
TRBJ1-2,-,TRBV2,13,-,CASAARISYGYTF,TGTGCCAGCGCGGCCAGAATCAGCTATGGCTACACCTTC
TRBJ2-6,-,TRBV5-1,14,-,CASSPGSGANVLTF,TGCGCCAGCAGCCCCGGTTCGGGGGCCAACGTCCTGACTTTC
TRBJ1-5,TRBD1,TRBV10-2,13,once,CASRDRGDQPQHF,TGCGCCAGCAGGGACAGGGGCGATCAGCCCCAGCATTTT
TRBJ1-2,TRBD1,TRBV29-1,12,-,CSATTGGARYTF,TGCAGCGCCACGACAGGGGGCGCCCGCTACACCTTC
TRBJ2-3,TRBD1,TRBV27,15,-,CASRTYRGDTDTQYF,TGTGCCAGCCGCACTTACAGGGGAGACACAGATACGCAGTATTTT
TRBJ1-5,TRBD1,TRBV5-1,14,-,CASSPQGDGQPQHF,TGCGCCAGCAGCCCACAGGGGGATGGTCAGCCCCAGCATTTT
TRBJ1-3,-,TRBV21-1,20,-,CASSKAVDSILESSGNTIYF,TGTGCCAGCAGCAAAGCGGTAGACAGTATTCTAGAGAGCTCTGGAAACACCATATATTTT
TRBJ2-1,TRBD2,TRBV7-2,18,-,CASSLVLGLGVFSPEQFF,TGTGCCAGCAGCTTAGTTCTCGGACTAGGGGTTTTTAGTCCTGAGCAGTTCTTC
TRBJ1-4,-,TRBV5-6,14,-,CASSPGYSNEKLFF,TGTGCCAGCAGCCCAGGGTATAGTAATGAAAAACTGTTTTTT
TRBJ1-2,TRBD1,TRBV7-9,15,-,CASSLVRQGADGYTF,TGTGCCAGCAGCTTAGTTCGGCAGGGGGCGGATGGCTACACCTTC
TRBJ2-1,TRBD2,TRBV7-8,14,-,CASSSLAGGNEQFF,TGTGCCAGCAGCTCCTTAGCGGGAGGGAATGAGCAGTTCTTC
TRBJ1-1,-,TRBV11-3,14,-,CASSSGRGGTEAFF,TGTGCCAGCAGCTCCGGACGGGGGGGCACTGAAGCTTTCTTT
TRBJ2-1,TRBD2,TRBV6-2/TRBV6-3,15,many,CASSHKTSGGNEQFF,TGTGCCAGCAGTCATAAGACTAGCGGGGGGAATGAGCAGTTCTTC
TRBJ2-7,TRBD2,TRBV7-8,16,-,CASSSPGLAVTYEQYF,TGTGCCAGCAGCTCGCCGGGACTAGCGGTTACCTACGAGCAGTACTTC
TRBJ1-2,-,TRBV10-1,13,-,CASSEQIGYGYTF,TGCGCCAGCAGTGAACAGATAGGCTATGGCTACACCTTC
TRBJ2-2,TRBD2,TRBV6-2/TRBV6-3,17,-,CASSSRMGLAGAGELFF,TGTGCCAGCAGTTCGAGGATGGGACTAGCGGGAGCCGGGGAGCTGTTTTTT
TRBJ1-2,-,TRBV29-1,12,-,CSVELQAYGYTF,TGCAGCGTTGAACTCCAGGCCTATGGCTACACCTTC
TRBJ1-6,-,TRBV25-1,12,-,CASSPRNSPLHF,TGTGCCAGCAGTCCCCGGAATTCACCCCTCCACTTT
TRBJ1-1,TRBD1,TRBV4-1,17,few,CASSNPPGQGANTEAFF,TGCGCCAGCAGCAACCCTCCGGGACAGGGGGCGAACACTGAAGCTTTCTTT
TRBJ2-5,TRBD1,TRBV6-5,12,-,CASKQGAKTQYF,TGTGCCAGCAAACAGGGGGCGAAGACCCAGTACTTC
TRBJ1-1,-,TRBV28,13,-,CASSLPNAPVAFF,TGTGCCAGCAGTTTACCCAATGCTCCAGTCGCTTTCTTT
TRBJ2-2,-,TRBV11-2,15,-,CASSLEGSTTGELFF,TGTGCCAGCAGCTTAGAGGGCAGTACCACCGGGGAGCTGTTTTTT